One and the same sample provided the 28 T cell receptor beta chains below, sequenced in a study of CD8+ T cells in alopecia areata. Extraction of RNA preceded its reverse transcription into cDNA, which served as the sequencing template. Assay: immunoSEQ multiplex PCR; the TCRdb copy retains only in-frame clones and omits some. The sample carries about 210,000 clones, roughly two fifths recorded once. Treatment given: oral pan-JAK inhibitor, 5-10 mg twice daily. Sample: CD4+ T cells sorted from blood, taken at approximately week 39, from a patient treated with tofacitinib. The source of these receptors is a human donor with alopecia areata.

The rearrangement links TRBV7-2 to TRBJ2-3; either TRBD1 or TRBD2 may fit D (6 bases each). Germline-derived CDR1 and CDR2 are SGHTA and FQGNSA. The CDR3 contains 12 residues. The CDR3 spells CAKGGRTDTQYF. Written as DNA, the CDR3 is TGTGCAAAGGGGGGAAGGACAGATACGCAGTATTTT.

The chain uses TRBV29-1 and TRBJ2-7; 10 positions agree with TRBD1. CDR1 and CDR2 (germline): SQVTM, ANQGSEA. V shed 4 bases, J shed 6 bases, and the junction held 6 bases outside the gene matches. CDR3 length: 13 residues. The CDR3 DNA follows: TGCAGCGTTGGGGGGACAGGGGATTTCGAGCAGTACTTC. Residues: CSVGGTGDFEQYF.

The genes are TRBV29-1 and TRBJ1-2; D perhaps matches TRBD1 (6 bases). From germline, CDR1 is SQVTM and CDR2 ANQGSEA. Trimming took 7 bases from V and 8 from J, leaving 17 bases between them. The CDR3 spans 12 residues. CDR3 coding DNA: TGCAGCGCTCCCGGGACACGGGAGGGCTACACCTTC. Amino acids: CSAPGTREGYTF.

The sample holds a few counts of this clone. The CDR3 DNA sequence: TGTGCCAGCCAGACAGGGGGCGTTGGGACCCAGTACTTC. Amino acids: CASQTGGVGTQYF. The chain is built from TRBV19 and TRBJ2-5; 10 bases are shared with TRBD1. The junction had 8 bases not matched to a gene; V was cut back by 9 bases and J by 7 bases. Germline CDR1 LNHDA, CDR2 SQIVND (reference sequence). The CDR3 spans 13 residues.

This clone has more than one count but fewer than ten. A read error may explain this, as a much larger clone is one base away. The rearrangement joins TRBV7-3 to TRBJ2-1, with TRBD1 matching over 9 bases. CDR1 is SGHTA and CDR2 is FQGTGA in the germline V gene. The V gene end was trimmed by 2 bases and the J gene end by 4 bases; junction bases not matched to a gene: 3. This CDR3 is built from 15 residues. CDR3 coding DNA: TGTGCCAGCAGCTTAGGGACAGGGAGGTACAATGAGCAGTTCTTC. Encoded protein: CASSLGTGRYNEQFF.

This rearrangement joins TRBV27 to TRBJ1-5, with D possibly being TRBD1 (6 bases). V lost 3 bases and J lost 4, with 13 bases in between. In germline, CDR1 is MNHEY, CDR2 SMNVEV (reference sequence). This CDR3 comprises 15 residues. The CDR3 DNA is TGTGCCAGCAGTTTGGGCTCCCAGGGGAATCAGCCCCAGCATTTT. It translates to CASSLGSQGNQPQHF.

The chain is built from TRBV5-1 and TRBJ2-3; the match to TRBD1 covers 8 bases. Germline V lookup: CDR1 SGHRS, CDR2 YFSETQ. This CDR3 has 15 amino acids. Trimming cost V 5 bases and J 5 bases; bases outside gene matches: 10. The DNA for the CDR3 is TGCGCCAGCAGGGCGGCGGGGACAGGAGGAGATACGCAGTATTTT. Protein: CASRAAGTGGDTQYF.

V and J are TRBV9 and TRBJ2-3, with 8 positions matching TRBD1. The germline V gene has CDR1 SGDLS and CDR2 YYNGEE. V lost 4 bases to trimming and J lost 5 bases; unmatched junction nucleotides: 12. CDR3 length: 16 amino acids. CDR3 sequence (DNA): TGTGCCAGCAGCCCCAGGGGGCTCCCCGGCGGAGATACGCAGTATTTT. As protein: CASSPRGLPGGDTQYF.

This clone has a handful of counts. V usage is TRBV29-1 and J usage is TRBJ2-1, with 7 bases aligning to TRBD1. The CDR3 runs 13 residues. V shed 6 bases, J shed 2 bases, and the junction held 4 bases outside the gene matches. Per the germline V gene, CDR1 is SQVTM and CDR2 is ANQGSEA. For the CDR3, the DNA is TGCAGCGTACAGGGGAGCACCTACAATGAGCAGTTCTTC. Protein product: CSVQGSTYNEQFF.

The V and J genes are TRBV18 and TRBJ2-5; 8 bases align to TRBD1. After removal of 2 bases from V and 7 bases from J, the junction contained 3 bases not matched to a gene. Per germline, CDR1 KGHSH and CDR2 LQKENI. CDR3 length: 13 amino acids. The CDR3 coding sequence is TGTGCCAGCTCACCAGGGACAGGCCGGACCCAGTACTTC. Protein: CASSPGTGRTQYF. Supplemented by reference TRBV18 and TRBJ2-5, the full variable domain reads NAGVMQNPRHLVRRRGQEARLRCSPMKGHSHVYWYRQLPEEGLKFMVYLQKENIIDESGMPKERFSAEFPKEGPSILRIQQVVRGDSAAYFCASSPGTGRTQYFGPGTRLLVL.

The chain employs TRBV9 and TRBJ1-2; D ambiguous. Germline V lookup: CDR1 SGDLS, CDR2 YYNGEE. V was clipped by 0 bases and J by 8 bases, with 11 bases between them. There are 13 residues in the CDR3. Written as DNA, the CDR3 is TGTGCCAGCAGCGTAGTCGGAGCATCCGGCTACACCTTC. It translates to CASSVVGASGYTF.

This chain links TRBV18 with TRBJ1-5; 8 bases map to TRBD1. Germline V gene lookup returns CDR1 KGHSH and CDR2 LQKENI. The CDR3 totals 15 residues. J gave up 4 bases and V 5 bases, and 7 bases lay outside the gene matches. CDR3 region: CASSWRQGRNQPQHF. CDR3 coding DNA: TGTGCCAGCTCATGGCGACAGGGGCGAAATCAGCCCCAGCATTTT. The full variable domain, in which reference TRBV18 and TRBJ1-5 provide the parts outside the CDR3, is NAGVMQNPRHLVRRRGQEARLRCSPMKGHSHVYWYRQLPEEGLKFMVYLQKENIIDESGMPKERFSAEFPKEGPSILRIQQVVRGDSAAYFCASSWRQGRNQPQHFGDGTRLSIL.

This clone was recorded a few times. The chain couples TRBV7-9 to TRBJ2-6; D perhaps matches TRBD1 (6 bases). Between the trimmed V and J ends, which lost 4 bases and 2 bases, there was a span of 9 bases. The CDR3 extends over 15 amino acids. The germline V gene encodes CDR1 SEHNR and CDR2 FQNEAQ (reference sequence). CDR3 DNA sequence: TGTGCCAGCAGCTCCGCAGGGGCTGGGGCCAACGTCCTGACTTTC. Translating it yields CASSSAGAGANVLTF.

V and J are TRBV30 and TRBJ2-1; TRBD2 might be the D (6 bases). The CDR3 is 12 residues long. CDR1 is GTSNPN and CDR2 is SVGIG in the germline V gene (reference sequence). V dropped 2 bases and J dropped 7 bases, with 9 bases sitting between them. The CDR3 DNA sequence: TGTGCCTGGAGTCCGGACTATAATGAGCAGTTCTTC. This codes for CAWSPDYNEQFF.

This clone has a handful of counts. The chain carries TRBV6-6 and TRBJ2-1; the match to TRBD1 covers 9 bases. The CDR3 runs 15 residues. Germline V CDR1 and CDR2: MNHNY, SVGAGI (reference sequence). After removal of 9 bases from V and 5 bases from J, the junction contained 11 bases not matched to a gene. The CDR3 DNA follows: TGTGCCAGTACCTCACCGGGACAGGGCCACAATGAGCAGTTCTTC. Encoded protein: CASTSPGQGHNEQFF.

In regard to this clone: Relative to the germline gene, one junction end is altered; a read error may explain this. J is TRBJ2-7 and V is TRBV6-6, with D possibly being TRBD2 (6 bases). The CDR3 has 15 residues. The germline V gene encodes CDR1 MNHNY and CDR2 SVGAGI (reference sequence). CDR3 sequence: CASSYSMSGVGTADF. The DNA of the CDR3 is TGTGCCAGCAGTTACTCGATGTCGGGGGTCGGGACCGCGGACTTC.

This clone was observed a handful of times. V gene TRBV4-3 combines with J gene TRBJ2-3, with TRBD1 as a possible D gene (5 bases). This CDR3 is 14 amino acids long. The V gene lost 0 bases and the J gene lost 4 bases, with 8 bases spanning the gap. Looked up from germline, CDR1 is LGHNA and CDR2 is YSLEER. CDR3 sequence: CASSQDGAADTQYF. The DNA of the CDR3 is TGCGCCAGCAGCCAAGATGGGGCCGCAGATACGCAGTATTTT.

This chain joins TRBV29-1 and TRBJ2-5; the match to TRBD1 covers 10 bases. CDR1 is SQVTM and CDR2 is ANQGSEA in the germline V gene. With V trimmed by 8 bases and J by 4 bases, 4 bases remained unmatched. The CDR3 is 12 amino acids. This chain's CDR3 is CSTRTGGETQYF. The CDR3 DNA is TGCAGCACCCGGACAGGGGGAGAGACCCAGTACTTC.

The chain employs TRBV6-5 and TRBJ1-1, with D maybe TRBD1 (6 bases). The CDR3 extends over 13 amino acids. In germline, CDR1 is MNHEY, CDR2 SVGAGI. V was shortened by 6 bases and J by 1 base, with 9 bases between the two germline ends. The CDR3 loop reads CASRDRTNTEAFF. As DNA, the CDR3 is TGTGCCAGCAGAGACAGGACGAACACTGAAGCTTTCTTT.

This clone turned up a few times. This chain uses TRBV7-2 with TRBJ2-1, with TRBD2 matching 11 bases. The CDR3 runs 14 residues. The junction had 2 bases not matched to a gene; V was cut back by 3 bases and J by 7 bases. CDR1 is SGHTA and CDR2 is FQGNSA in the germline V gene. For the CDR3, the DNA is TGTGCCAGCAGCTTCTCTAGCGGGGGGAATGAGCAGTTCTTC. Its translation: CASSFSSGGNEQFF.

V usage is TRBV28 and J usage is TRBJ1-4; D unresolved. Trimming removed 3 bases from V and 7 bases from J, with 15 bases in between. Looked up from germline, CDR1 is MDHEN and CDR2 is SYDVKM. The CDR3 contains 15 residues. CDR3 amino acids: CASSLWGGAGEKLFF. The CDR3 DNA reads as TGTGCCAGCAGTTTGTGGGGAGGCGCGGGTGAAAAACTGTTTTTT.

J is TRBJ2-5 and V is TRBV2; D may be TRBD1 or TRBD2 (5 bases each). Germline V gives CDR1 SNHLY, CDR2 FYNNEI. This CDR3 comprises 11 residues. The V and J ends lost 8 bases and 5 bases respectively, with 9 bases between them. As DNA, the CDR3 is TGTGCCAGCCTAGAGGGGGAGACCCAGTACTTC. Residues: CASLEGETQYF.

CDR3 in amino acids: CASSYTDGYTF. As DNA, the CDR3 is TGTGCCAGCAGTTACACGGATGGCTACACCTTC. The chain uses TRBV28 and TRBJ1-2; D not certain. V lost 4 bases, J lost 6 bases, and 6 bases lay in between. Germline V gene sequence: CDR1 MDHEN, CDR2 SYDVKM. CDR3 length: 11 residues.

This clone was recorded a few times. The chain has TRBV7-2 and TRBJ1-2; 9 bases match TRBD1. The ends lost 5 bases at V and 5 bases at J; junction bases unmatched: 3. Germline V gives CDR1 SGHTA, CDR2 FQGNSA. The CDR3 has 13 amino acids. As DNA, the CDR3 is TGTGCCAGCAGCCTAGGACAGGGGTATGGCTACACCTTC. This encodes CASSLGQGYGYTF.

This clone was counted only a few times. The J gene is TRBJ2-1, the V gene TRBV9, with TRBD2 matching over 9 bases. This CDR3 comprises 15 residues. Germline values: CDR1 SGDLS, CDR2 YYNGEE. The V gene end was trimmed by 0 bases and the J gene end by 8 bases; junction bases not matched to a gene: 6. CDR3 in DNA: TGTGCCAGCAGCGTAGGGGGCGGGAGGGCCGATGAGCAGTTCTTC. Its translation: CASSVGGGRADEQFF.

A few counts support this clone. This rearrangement joins TRBV4-2 to TRBJ2-3; no clear D. This CDR3 contains 16 residues. CDR1 LGHNA and CDR2 YNFKEQ come from the germline V gene. Trimming took 2 bases from V and 7 from J, leaving 19 bases between them. In DNA form, the CDR3 reads TGTGCCAGCAGCCAACCTTCTAGAGGTGCTTCCTATACGCAGTATTTT. Protein sequence: CASSQPSRGASYTQYF.

This clone appeared a few times. The V and J genes are TRBV7-2 and TRBJ2-7, with TRBD1 matching over 9 bases. Germline CDR1 reads SGHTA; CDR2 reads FQGNSA. The CDR3 has 14 residues. Trimming cost V 5 bases and J 4 bases; bases outside gene matches: 6. The DNA of the CDR3 is TGTGCCAGCAGCCGGGACAGGGTTAATTACGAGCAGTACTTC. Protein product: CASSRDRVNYEQYF.

This clone was seen a few times. The chain uses TRBV28 and TRBJ2-7, with D tentatively TRBD2 (5 bases). This CDR3 comprises 16 residues. Germline CDR1 is MDHEN and CDR2 is SYDVKM. V shed 4 bases and J shed 3 bases, with 19 bases lying between them. In DNA form, the CDR3 reads TGTGCCAGCAGTTCCGGAGCGGACTCACGCCACTACGAGCAGTACTTC. This sequence encodes CASSSGADSRHYEQYF.